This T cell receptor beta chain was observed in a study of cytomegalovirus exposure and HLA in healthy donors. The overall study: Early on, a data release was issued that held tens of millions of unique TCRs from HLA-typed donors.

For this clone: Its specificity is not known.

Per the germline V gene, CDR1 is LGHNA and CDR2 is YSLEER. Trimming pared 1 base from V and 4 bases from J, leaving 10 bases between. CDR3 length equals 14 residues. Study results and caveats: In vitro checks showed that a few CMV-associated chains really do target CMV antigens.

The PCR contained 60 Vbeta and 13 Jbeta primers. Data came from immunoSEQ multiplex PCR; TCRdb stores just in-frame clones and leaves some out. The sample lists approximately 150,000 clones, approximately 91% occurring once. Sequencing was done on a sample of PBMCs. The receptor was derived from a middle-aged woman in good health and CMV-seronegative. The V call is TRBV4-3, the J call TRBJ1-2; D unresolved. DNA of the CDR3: TGCGCCAGCAGCCAAGCTTCTTCGGGCTATGGCTACACCTTC. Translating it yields CASSQASSGYGYTF.